The next 7 T cell receptor beta chains were all read from a single sample in a study of CD8+CD57+ T cells in acquired aplastic anemia. By flow cytometry, patients selected for sequencing had shown an expansion of CD8+CD57+ cells. CDR3 and TCR beta VDJ profiling relied on a genomic DNA template. In TCRdb, the reads were re-called with MiXCR into one record per CDR3 protein. The sample yields some 120,000 distinct CDR3 sequences, over 30% seen once. Sequenced: sorted CD4+, CD8+, or CD8+CD57+ T cells (not recorded which) from PBMCs. Source of these receptors: a human donor with aplastic anemia.

The chain recombines TRBV7-2 with TRBJ1-2; no definite D call. Germline lookup yields CDR1 SGHTA and CDR2 FQGNSA. The germline V and J ends were trimmed by 5 bases and 0 bases, with 10 bases remaining between them. The CDR3 contains 14 residues. Here the CDR3 reads CASSPPAANYGYTF. In DNA, the CDR3 is TGTGCCAGCAGCCCCCCCGCAGCTAACTATGGCTACACCTTC.

This clonotype was counted only a few times. A read error may be the cause here, since a much bigger clone is one base away. The V and J genes are TRBV19 and TRBJ1-4, with a tentative D call TRBD1 (5 bases). Germline V gives CDR1 LNHDA, CDR2 SQIVND (reference sequence). The CDR3 consists of 15 residues. Written as DNA, the CDR3 is TGTGCCAGTAGTACTGTTTCAGGGACTAATGGAAAACTGTTTTTT. Amino acid sequence: CASSTVSGTNGKLFF.

CDR3 region: CASSAGQGSGYTF. In DNA form, the CDR3 reads TGTGCCAGCAGTGCGGGACAGGGAAGTGGCTACACCTTC. V gene TRBV25-1 combines with J gene TRBJ1-2; 9 positions agree with TRBD1. This CDR3 contains 13 residues. Germline trimming cut 4 bases from V and 7 bases from J; bases unmatched to any gene: 4. Germline V gene data show CDR1 as MGHDK and CDR2 as SYGVNS.

This clonotype was picked up many times. The chain uses TRBV7-9 and TRBJ1-1; D not resolved. V dropped 5 bases and J dropped 5 bases, with 12 bases sitting between them. This CDR3 spans 13 amino acids. CDR1 SEHNR and CDR2 FQNEAQ come from the germline V gene (reference sequence). Here the CDR3 DNA reads TGTGCCAGCAGCGTCGTCCTGGGGACTGAAGCTTTCTTT. This translates into CASSVVLGTEAFF.

The chain uses TRBV4-3 and TRBJ1-1, with a tentative D call TRBD1 (5 bases). The CDR3 contains 14 residues. The V gene's germline CDR1 is LGHNA and CDR2 YSLEER. V lost 5 bases, J lost 3 bases, and 13 bases lay in between. CDR3 loop: CASSAEGRDTEAFF. DNA of the CDR3: TGCGCCAGCAGCGCAGAGGGACGGGACACTGAAGCTTTCTTT.

This clonotype appeared many times. The rearrangement joins TRBV20-1 to TRBJ1-2, with 8 bases lining up with TRBD1. CDR3 length: 14 amino acids. V lost 5 bases and J lost 2; bases outside the gene matches: 7. Germline V gives CDR1 DFQATT, CDR2 SNEGSKA (reference sequence). For the CDR3, the DNA is TGCAGTGCTTCGAAGACAGGGGCGAACTATGGCTACACCTTC. This sequence encodes CSASKTGANYGYTF.

The V call is TRBV2, the J call TRBJ2-1, with D tentatively TRBD2 (5 bases). Germline assignment: CDR1 SNHLY and CDR2 FYNNEI. Trimming took off 7 bases at V and 7 bases at J, with 11 bases between the two ends. The CDR3 covers 12 residues. Here the CDR3 DNA reads TGTGCCAGCACACTCTCGGGAAATGAGCAGTTCTTC. Its protein product is CASTLSGNEQFF. Together with reference TRBV2 and TRBJ2-1, the CDR3 gives the full variable domain: EPEVTQTPSHQVTQMGQEVILRCVPISNHLYFYWYRQILGQKVEFLVSFYNNEISEKSEIFDDQFSVERPDGSNFTLKIRSTKLEDSAMYFCASTLSGNEQFFGPGTRLTVL.